The 24 T cell receptor beta chains below come from one sample, sequenced in a study of blood T cell repertoires in COVID-19. TCRdb keeps only in-frame clones here, not all; method: immunoSEQ multiplex PCR. The sample has approximately 110,000 clones, 65% to 90% seen once. What was sequenced was peripheral blood. The receptors here all came from a woman older than 75 with active or convalescent COVID-19.

The rearrangement joins TRBV10-2 to TRBJ2-7; possible D gene TRBD2, 7 bases. In germline, CDR1 is WSHSY, CDR2 SAAADI. The CDR3 consists of 15 residues. Trimming removed 5 bases from V and 6 bases from J, with 20 bases in between. CDR3 coding DNA: TGCGCCAGCAGTAGGGGGGGCCAGGCCTTGGTCGAGCAGTACTTC. Its protein is CASSRGGQALVEQYF.

The chain couples TRBV15 to TRBJ2-1; 10 bases fit TRBD2. Per germline, CDR1 LNHNV and CDR2 YYDKDF (reference sequence). V shed 2 bases and J 0 bases; nucleotides not matched to a gene: 13. CDR3 size: 20 residues. The CDR3 DNA is TGTGCCACCAGCAGATTCGGTGGACTAGCGGCCACGCGCTCCTACAATGAGCAGTTCTTC. Its translation is CATSRFGGLAATRSYNEQFF.

V gene TRBV29-1 combines with J gene TRBJ1-1; D might be TRBD1 (5 bases). The V end lost 7 bases, the J end lost 3 bases, and 18 bases lay between the germline ends. The CDR3 loop spans 14 amino acids. CDR1 is SQVTM and CDR2 is ANQGSEA in the germline V gene. CDR3: CSAGRGGSYTEAFF. As DNA, the CDR3 is TGCAGCGCGGGGCGCGGCGGCAGTTACACTGAAGCTTTCTTT.

CDR3 in DNA: TGTGCCAGCAGCTTAGTTCGGCTAGCGGGAGTCGAGACCCAGTACTTC. It codes for CASSLVRLAGVETQYF. V is TRBV11-2 and J is TRBJ2-5, with TRBD2 matching over 10 bases. This CDR3 region has 16 residues. From germline, CDR1 is SGHAT and CDR2 FQNNGV. V lost 1 base to trimming and J lost 5 bases; unmatched junction nucleotides: 7.

J is TRBJ2-7 and V is TRBV27, with 8 nucleotides matching TRBD1. CDR1 and CDR2 from the germline V gene are MNHEY and SMNVEV (reference sequence). The CDR3 spans 18 residues. V gave up 2 bases and J gave up 5 bases; unmatched junction bases: 17. This CDR3 reads CASSLGVSSQGAQDEQYF. Here the CDR3 DNA reads TGTGCCAGCAGTTTAGGGGTGTCATCGCAGGGGGCGCAGGACGAGCAGTACTTC.

This clone occurred once. The rearrangement joins TRBV7-9 to TRBJ2-1, with 11 bases matching TRBD2. The CDR3 consists of 18 residues. V shed 2 bases and J 4 bases; nucleotides not matched to a gene: 10. In germline, CDR1 is SEHNR, CDR2 FQNEAQ (reference sequence). The CDR3 loop is CASSLPTTSGRRYNEQFF. The CDR3 bases are TGTGCCAGCAGCTTACCCACTACTAGCGGGAGAAGGTACAATGAGCAGTTCTTC. Full variable domain (rest looked up from reference TRBV7-9 and TRBJ2-1): DTGVSQNPRHKITKRGQNVTFRCDPISEHNRLYWYRQTLGQGPEFLTYFQNEAQLEKSRLLSDRFSAERPKGSFSTLEIQRTEQGDSAMYLCASSLPTTSGRRYNEQFFGPGTRLTVL.

J is TRBJ1-5 and V is TRBV6-5; 8 nucleotides align to TRBD1. Germline V gene sequence: CDR1 MNHEY, CDR2 SVGAGI. This CDR3 has 13 amino acids. J was trimmed by 5 bases and V by 8 bases; bases with no gene match: 5. The CDR3 coding sequence is TGTGCCAGCCGCTACAGGGGGGATCAGCCCCAGCATTTT. This sequence encodes CASRYRGDQPQHF.

The chain has TRBV5-1 and TRBJ1-1, with 12 bases lining up with TRBD1. Germline values: CDR1 SGHRS, CDR2 YFSETQ. V shed 6 bases, J shed 4 bases, and the junction held 16 bases outside the gene matches. The CDR3 totals 18 residues. DNA of the CDR3: TGCGCCAGCACCCGACGGGGGACAGGGGGCGCCGTTGGCACTGAAGCTTTCTTT. Translated, it gives CASTRRGTGGAVGTEAFF.

The chain carries TRBV5-1 and TRBJ2-4, with D perhaps TRBD1 (5 bases). Trimming took 4 bases from V and 5 from J, leaving 19 bases between them. The CDR3 loop spans 16 amino acids. CDR1 and CDR2 from the germline V gene are SGHRS and YFSETQ. CDR3 in DNA: TGCGCCAGCAGCCCGTCTCCTGGGGCCCGGGAAAACATTCAGTACTTC. Amino acids: CASSPSPGARENIQYF.

The rearrangement joins TRBV3-1 (or the pseudogene TRBV3-2) to TRBJ2-6; D gene uncertain. Germline V gives CDR1 LGHDT, CDR2 YNNKEL (reference sequence). V was trimmed by 9 bases and J by 0 bases, leaving 6 bases between them. CDR3 size: 13 residues. In DNA, the CDR3 is TGTGCCAGTTTTAGCTCTGGGGCCAACGTCCTGACTTTC. Amino acids: CASFSSGANVLTF.

This clone was observed a single time. This chain links TRBV30 with TRBJ2-1, with D possibly matching TRBD1 (6 bases). The CDR3 is made up of 13 amino acids. Germline V CDR1 and CDR2: GTSNPN, SVGIG (reference sequence). The germline V and J ends were trimmed by 3 bases and 9 bases, with 15 bases remaining between them. DNA for the CDR3: TGTGCCTGGAGGGGGGCCAAACGGGGTGAGCAGTTCTTC. Translating gives CAWRGAKRGEQFF.

This clone was picked up one time. The V and J genes are TRBV7-9 and TRBJ2-5, with D possibly TRBD2 on 7 matching bases. CDR1 is SEHNR, CDR2 FQNEAQ, per germline (reference sequence). The CDR3 is 18 amino acids. The V end was cut by 1 base, the J end by 5 bases, with 23 bases between. The CDR3 protein is CASSLEGGGTVPFETQYF. CDR3 DNA: TGTGCCAGCAGCTTAGAGGGCGGGGGCACAGTCCCCTTTGAGACCCAGTACTTC.

This clone is a singleton in its sample. The chain combines TRBV7-8 with TRBJ1-4; D gene uncertain. Germline CDR1 is SGHVS and CDR2 is FQNEAQ. Trimming removed 3 bases from V and 2 bases from J, with 7 bases in between. The CDR3 contains 14 residues. In DNA, the CDR3 is TGTGCCAGCAGCTTCGTGGAGACTAATGAAAAACTGTTTTTT. This translates into CASSFVETNEKLFF.

The rearrangement links TRBV30 to TRBJ2-1; a possible D gene is TRBD2 (5 bases). CDR1 and CDR2 from the germline V gene are GTSNPN and SVGIG (reference sequence). Between the trimmed V and J ends, which lost 7 bases and 3 bases, there was a span of 16 bases. The CDR3 has 14 amino acids. DNA of the CDR3: TGTGCCTCGACGGTTGGGGAGTTCTACAATGAGCAGTTCTTC. It encodes CASTVGEFYNEQFF.

The chain is built from TRBV10-2 and TRBJ2-1; 16 bases are a match to TRBD2. The CDR3 covers 17 residues. Germline CDR1 WSHSY, CDR2 SAAADI. Trimming removed 11 bases from V and 7 bases from J; junction bases left unmatched: 14. The CDR3 protein is CARRPGLAGGPGNEQFF. In DNA form, the CDR3 reads TGCGCCCGTAGACCGGGACTAGCGGGAGGGCCGGGAAATGAGCAGTTCTTC.

The chain is built from TRBV27 and TRBJ2-5, with D hard to call. Germline V gives CDR1 MNHEY, CDR2 SMNVEV (reference sequence). This CDR3 has 16 amino acids. Trimming pared 4 bases from V and 8 bases from J, leaving 23 bases between. CDR3 loop: CASSSPVKGSRGTQYF. CDR3 in DNA: TGTGCCAGCAGTTCACCTGTAAAAGGTTCGAGAGGAACCCAGTACTTC.

This clone occurred once. This sequence joins TRBV5-1 and TRBJ2-5; D remains ambiguous. Trimming removed 0 bases at V and 5 bases at J, with 11 bases between. This CDR3 is built from 14 residues. Germline V gene data show CDR1 as SGHRS and CDR2 as YFSETQ. CDR3 DNA: TGCGCCAGCAGCTTGGGGTCCACAGAGGAGACCCAGTACTTC. It is translated as CASSLGSTEETQYF.

This chain connects TRBV5-4 to TRBJ2-7, with D tentatively TRBD1 (6 bases). The CDR3 spans 14 residues. The germline V gene has CDR1 SGHNT and CDR2 YYREEE (reference sequence). V was cut by 4 bases and J by 3 bases, with 14 bases left in between. CDR3 loop: CASSHRDVSYEQYF. In DNA form, the CDR3 reads TGTGCCAGCAGCCACAGGGATGTCAGCTACGAGCAGTACTTC. The full variable domain, its missing parts supplied by reference TRBV5-4 and TRBJ2-7, is ETGVTQSPTHLIKTRGQQVTLRCSSQSGHNTVSWYQQALGQGPQFIFQYYREEENGRGNFPPRFSGLQFPNYSSELNVNALELDDSALYLCASSHRDVSYEQYFGPGTRLTVT.

This rearrangement joins TRBV7-3 to TRBJ1-2; D remains ambiguous. V shed 4 bases and J shed 6 bases, with 12 bases lying between them. The CDR3 consists of 13 residues. Germline CDR1 SGHTA, CDR2 FQGTGA. CDR3: CASSSSGLNGYTF. CDR3 nucleotides: TGTGCCAGCAGCTCCTCGGGGTTGAATGGCTACACCTTC.

The V gene is TRBV28, the J gene TRBJ1-1; perhaps TRBD1 as D (6 bases). Germline V gene sequence: CDR1 MDHEN, CDR2 SYDVKM. Deletions cut 3 bases from V and 0 bases from J, with 14 bases between. The CDR3 is made up of 16 amino acids. The CDR3 reads CASSLPGVRVNTEAFF. The CDR3 DNA reads as TGTGCCAGCAGTTTGCCAGGGGTAAGGGTGAACACTGAAGCTTTCTTT. Complete variable domain (other parts from reference TRBV28 and TRBJ1-1): DVKVTQSSRYLVKRTGEKVFLECVQDMDHENMFWYRQDPGLGLRLIYFSYDVKMKEKGDIPEGYSVSREKKERFSLILESASTNQTSMYLCASSLPGVRVNTEAFFGQGTRLTVV.

This chain joins TRBV19 and TRBJ2-7; possible D gene TRBD2, 5 bases. V was clipped by 3 bases and J by 8 bases, with 23 bases between them. CDR1 and CDR2 from the germline V gene are LNHDA and SQIVND (reference sequence). This CDR3 is built from 16 residues. This chain's CDR3 is CASSIGLVRASGKQYF. The CDR3 DNA reads as TGTGCCAGTAGTATCGGGTTAGTCCGGGCCTCCGGGAAGCAGTACTTC.

The chain is built from TRBV9 and TRBJ2-2; TRBD2 aligns across 10 bases. Per the germline V gene, CDR1 is SGDLS and CDR2 is YYNGEE. CDR3 size: 15 residues. J lost 4 bases, V lost 3 bases, and 3 bases had no gene match. CDR3 loop: CASSASGSITGELFF. CDR3 nucleotides: TGTGCCAGCAGCGCTAGCGGGAGTATCACCGGGGAGCTGTTTTTT. The variable domain in full, completed from reference TRBV9 and TRBJ2-2, reads DSGVTQTPKHLITATGQRVTLRCSPRSGDLSVYWYQQSLDQGLQFLIQYYNGEERAKGNILERFSAQQFPDLHSELNLSSLELGDSALYFCASSASGSITGELFFGEGSRLTVL.

The CDR3 nucleotides read TGTGCCAGCAGCCCTCGTGGGGGCCCCAATCAGCCCCAGCATTTT. Protein product: CASSPRGGPNQPQHF. The rearrangement joins TRBV5-4 to TRBJ1-5; D might be TRBD1 (6 bases). The CDR3 is 15 amino acids. Germline assignment: CDR1 SGHNT and CDR2 YYREEE (reference sequence). V was clipped by 4 bases and J by 3 bases, with 14 bases between them.

The rearrangement uses TRBV12-3 or TRBV12-4 and TRBJ2-2; 9 bases map to TRBD1. J lost 6 bases, V lost 5 bases, and 1 base had no gene match. CDR3 length equals 13 residues. CDR3 loop: CASSRQGAGELFF. CDR3 nucleotides: TGTGCCAGCAGTCGACAGGGGGCCGGGGAGCTGTTTTTT.